This TCR beta chain was recorded in a study of T cells in Graves' hyperthyroidism and ophthalmopathy. About the research overall: Peripheral blood was drawn at first diagnosis, prior to all treatment.

Hyperthyroidism was newly diagnosed in patients aged 18 to 65 (duration under 2 months). Every diagnosis used clinical symptoms, serum thyroxine and TRAb, thyroid ultrasound and orbital computed tomography. Extraction of PBMCs used under 13 ml of fresh peripheral blood. TCR beta CDR3 region amplification was performed from RNA transcripts. The TCR CDR3 was amplified in a first-round RT-PCR using the HTBI primer set. TCRdb reprocessed the multiplex PCR reads with MiXCR, giving one entry per CDR3 protein. The table records around 720,000 distinct CDR3 sequences, over 35% of them present only once. The sequenced material came from blood. This TCR came from a woman between 40 and 50 years old with Graves' hyperthyroidism.

The chain's CDR3 is CASSPLGLGQETQYF. DNA for the CDR3: TGTGCCAGCAGCCCACTCGGACTAGGCCAAGAGACCCAGTACTTC. The genes are TRBV4-2 and TRBJ2-5, with 7 bases lining up with TRBD2. J lost 1 base, V lost 4 bases, and 6 bases had no gene match. The germline V gene encodes CDR1 LGHNA and CDR2 YNFKEQ. The CDR3 runs to 15 residues.